These 20 T cell receptor beta chains were sequenced from one sample in a study of CD8 T cells in Susac syndrome. RNA, at about 0.45 to 1 ug, was reverse transcribed with random hexamers. TCRdb reprocessed the immunoSEQ multiplex PCR reads via MiXCR and lists one record per CDR3 protein. The data contain fewer than 85,000 distinct CDR3 sequences, roughly 94% of them singletons. The sample was CD8+ T cells from PBMCs. The receptors originated from a human donor with Susac syndrome.

The rearrangement joins TRBV30 to TRBJ1-1; D is undetermined. CDR3 length equals 13 residues. Germline lookup yields CDR1 GTSNPN and CDR2 SVGIG (reference sequence). V was clipped by 0 bases and J by 0 bases, with 5 bases between them. CDR3 residues: CAWSVLLNTEAFF. The CDR3 DNA reads as TGTGCCTGGAGTGTACTCCTGAACACTGAAGCTTTCTTT.

The J gene is TRBJ2-6, the V gene TRBV28; D is undetermined. The germline gives CDR1 MDHEN, CDR2 SYDVKM. V lost 8 bases and J 2 bases, leaving 22 bases between the germline ends. The CDR3 is 18 residues long. CDR3 region: CASSFRGGALPGANVLTF. CDR3 nucleotide sequence: TGTGCCAGCTCCTTCCGAGGCGGAGCCCTCCCTGGGGCCAACGTCCTGACTTTC.

The chain has TRBV15 and TRBJ2-7; TRBD1 might be the D (5 bases). There are 12 residues in the CDR3. Looked up from germline, CDR1 is LNHNV and CDR2 is YYDKDF (reference sequence). V lost 5 bases, J lost 4 bases, and 9 bases lay in between. CDR3 DNA: TGTGCCACCAGCGCAGACAGTTACGAGCAGTACTTC. Residues: CATSADSYEQYF.

This clonotype has only one observation. The chain joins TRBV12-3 or TRBV12-4 to TRBJ2-3; TRBD2 might be the D (6 bases). The V gene lost 6 bases and the J gene lost 4 bases, with 11 bases spanning the gap. The length of the CDR3 is 13 residues. The DNA of the CDR3 is TGTGCCAGCAGCTGGGGACTCCCAGATACGCAGTATTTT. Translating gives CASSWGLPDTQYF.

The genes are TRBV4-1 and TRBJ1-2; D possibly corresponds to TRBD1 (6 bases). Germline V gene sequence: CDR1 MGHRA, CDR2 YSYEKL. V was shortened by 0 bases and J by 5 bases, with 13 bases between the two germline ends. The CDR3 loop spans 15 amino acids. The CDR3 protein is CASSQDRGGGYGYTF. CDR3 nucleotides: TGCGCCAGCAGCCAAGACAGGGGTGGAGGGTATGGCTACACCTTC.

The chain links TRBV9 to TRBJ2-5, with D perhaps TRBD2 (5 bases). The CDR3 has 14 residues. The germline CDR1 and CDR2 sequences are SGDLS and YYNGEE. The ends were cut back, 0 bases at V and 4 bases at J, with 10 bases in the middle. The CDR3 region has the DNA TGTGCCAGCAGCGTAGGGTCTGGGAGAGAGACCCAGTACTTC. It is translated as CASSVGSGRETQYF.

The CDR3 coding sequence is TGCGCCAGCAGCCAAGAAAGCGGGTCGGATACGCAGTATTTT. As protein: CASSQESGSDTQYF. The gene calls are TRBV4-3 and TRBJ2-3; D possibly corresponds to TRBD2 (6 bases). Per germline, CDR1 LGHNA and CDR2 YSLEER. V shed 0 bases and J shed 6 bases, with 10 bases lying between them. The CDR3 extends over 14 amino acids.

J is TRBJ2-7 and V is TRBV27; 10 bases match TRBD2. Germline V gene sequence: CDR1 MNHEY, CDR2 SMNVEV (reference sequence). Germline trimming cut 5 bases from V and 4 bases from J; bases unmatched to any gene: 8. CDR3 size: 15 residues. CDR3 sequence: CASSLKLAGLYEQYF. The CDR3 DNA reads TGTGCCAGCAGTCTCAAACTAGCGGGGCTGTACGAGCAGTACTTC.

This clonotype was seen a single time. V gene TRBV24-1 combines with J gene TRBJ1-5; D call uncertain. The V gene lost 3 bases and the J gene lost 0 bases, with 5 bases spanning the gap. This CDR3 is built from 14 residues. CDR1 and CDR2 (germline): KGHDR, SFDVKD. The CDR3 region has the DNA TGTGCCACCAGTGATGAGGGTAGCAATCAGCCCCAGCATTTT. Translation gives CATSDEGSNQPQHF.

A single count supports this clonotype. This chain connects TRBV7-8 to TRBJ1-5; TRBD1 might be the D (5 bases). The CDR3 contains 15 residues. Deletions cut 1 base from V and 0 bases from J, with 7 bases between. The germline CDR1 and CDR2 sequences are SGHVS and FQNEAQ. In DNA form, the CDR3 reads TGTGCCAGCAGCTTAGGCAGGGATAGCAATCAGCCCCAGCATTTT. Translating gives CASSLGRDSNQPQHF.

The chain links TRBV19 to TRBJ1-1, with D perhaps TRBD1 (5 bases). Trimming stripped 9 bases from V and 7 bases from J, with 15 bases between. This CDR3 has 12 amino acids. Germline lookup yields CDR1 LNHDA and CDR2 SQIVND (reference sequence). The CDR3 sequence is CASGRGVVEAFF. In nucleotides, the CDR3 is TGTGCCAGCGGACGGGGGGTCGTTGAAGCTTTCTTT.

The V call is TRBV4-3, the J call TRBJ2-3; 11 bases map to TRBD2. With 4 bases clipped from V and 6 bases from J, the junction kept 3 bases outside the gene matches. Germline-derived CDR1 and CDR2 are LGHNA and YSLEER. The CDR3 contains 14 residues. CDR3 nucleotides: TGCGCCAGCAGCCCCTCTAGCGGGAGGGATACGCAGTATTTT. Protein sequence: CASSPSSGRDTQYF.

CDR3 sequence: CASSQTDQGASYNEQFF. CDR3 nucleotide sequence: TGTGCCAGCAGCCAAACTGATCAGGGGGCGTCCTACAATGAGCAGTTCTTC. The V and J genes are TRBV7-9 and TRBJ2-1, with 8 bases that match TRBD1. Germline V lookup: CDR1 SEHNR, CDR2 FQNEAQ (reference sequence). V dropped 5 bases and J dropped 1; count of bases not matched to a gene: 10. The CDR3 extends over 17 amino acids.

The chain carries TRBV7-3 and TRBJ2-2; 10 bases agree with TRBD2. After removal of 4 bases from V and 8 bases from J, the junction contained 1 base not matched to a gene. This CDR3 has 13 residues. Germline loops: CDR1 SGHTA, CDR2 FQGTGA. This chain's CDR3 is CASSSLAGGELFF. CDR3 bases: TGTGCCAGCAGCTCACTAGCGGGAGGGGAGCTGTTTTTT.

The V gene is TRBV12-3 or TRBV12-4, the J gene TRBJ2-1; no reliable D call. The V end lost 7 bases, the J end lost 7 bases, and 11 bases lay between the germline ends. The length of the CDR3 is 12 residues. Here the CDR3 DNA reads TGTGCCAGCACAGGAACCCGGAATGAGCAGTTCTTC. This codes for CASTGTRNEQFF.

V and J are TRBV30 and TRBJ1-4; unclear D gene. Germline V lookup: CDR1 GTSNPN, CDR2 SVGIG (reference sequence). This CDR3 comprises 11 residues. V gave up 0 bases and J gave up 4 bases, with 0 bases separating them. The DNA of the CDR3 is TGTGCCTGGAGTGTTAATGAAAAACTGTTTTTT. Translation: CAWSVNEKLFF.

Only one count was recorded for this clonotype. V is TRBV2 and J is TRBJ1-2; D unclear. V lost 10 bases, J lost 3 bases, and 12 bases lay in between. Germline V gene sequence: CDR1 SNHLY, CDR2 FYNNEI. CDR3 length: 12 residues. CDR3 nucleotides: TGTGCCACCGGGGTAGGTGACTATGGCTACACCTTC. Its protein product is CATGVGDYGYTF.

The genes are TRBV4-2 and TRBJ1-1, with D hard to call. The CDR3 has 15 amino acids. Germline CDR1 LGHNA, CDR2 YNFKEQ. V lost 3 bases and J 6 bases, leaving 17 bases between the germline ends. In DNA form, the CDR3 reads TGTGCCAGCAGCCACCCCCCTGGGAGTTGGTCTGAAGCTTTCTTT. This codes for CASSHPPGSWSEAFF.

J is TRBJ1-1 and V is TRBV12-3 or TRBV12-4; D remains ambiguous. V lost 5 bases and J lost 1, with 8 bases in between. The CDR3 length is 13 residues. As DNA, the CDR3 is TGTGCCAGCAGTGACAACACGAACACTGAAGCTTTCTTT. Residues: CASSDNTNTEAFF.

CDR3 sequence: CASKSAGGRGETQYF. The CDR3 DNA is TGTGCCAGCAAGTCTGCGGGAGGGCGGGGGGAGACCCAGTACTTC. The rearrangement joins TRBV28 to TRBJ2-5; the match to TRBD2 covers 9 bases. Per germline, CDR1 MDHEN and CDR2 SYDVKM. Germline trimming cut 7 bases from V and 5 bases from J; bases unmatched to any gene: 11. This CDR3 has 15 amino acids.